This TCR beta chain was observed in a study of T cells in Graves' hyperthyroidism and ophthalmopathy. Points from the study as a whole: The model forecast ophthalmopathy, anticipating it by a median around 6.9 months before onset.

This clonotype was seen at least ten times. Antigen unknown. Germline V gene lookup returns CDR1 DFQATT and CDR2 SNEGSKA (reference sequence). This CDR3 has 16 residues. V dropped 2 bases and J dropped 2 bases, with 19 bases sitting between them. Using RNA transcripts as the source, TCR beta CDR3 regions were amplified. HTBI primers were employed in a first-round RT-PCR of the TCR CDR3. Using its own MiXCR run on the multiplex PCR reads, TCRdb lists one record per CDR3 protein. The sample yields approximately 370,000 distinct CDR3 sequences, 14% to 15% seen once. The chain carries TRBV20-1 and TRBJ2-7; weak D call: TRBD1 (6 bases). The TCR comes from a woman aged 30 to 39 with Graves' hyperthyroidism. The sequenced material came from blood. CDR3 nucleotide sequence: TGCAGTGCTAGATTCCACCCGGGACAAAACCCCTACGAGCAGTACTTC. This encodes CSARFHPGQNPYEQYF.